Here is one TCR beta chain with its context. The target antigen is unknown. CDR3 length equals 16 residues. Germline V gene lookup returns CDR1 MGHRA and CDR2 YSYEKL. Trimming took 0 bases from V and 7 from J; bases not matched to a gene: 7. The source of the sample is a study of CD8 T cells in Susac syndrome. Study context: Of the sequenced Susac syndrome patients, six had active disease and roughly eight were in remission. Study-wide results and limits: It was acknowledged by the study that relatively few individuals were included in its TCR sequencing and HLA analysis.

As judged by recently defined diagnostic criteria, patients with Susac syndrome had definite or probable disease. The authors reverse transcribed about 0.5 to 1 ug RNA with random hexamers. Amplification of the TCR beta CDR3 was carried out by immunoSEQ multiplex PCR, which spanned a total of 54 Vbeta and 13 Jbeta segments. TCRdb processed the immunoSEQ multiplex PCR reads anew with MiXCR; each CDR3 protein has one entry. The table records around 80,000 distinct CDR3 sequences, roughly 92% of them present only once. Sequences were obtained from CD8+ T cells from PBMCs. The receptor comes from a human donor with Susac syndrome. J is TRBJ2-1 and V is TRBV4-1, with 9 bases that match TRBD2. CDR3 DNA: TGCGCCAGCAGCCAAGATAGGGCTAGCGGGACGAATGAGCAGTTCTTC. Translation gives CASSQDRASGTNEQFF.